Below, 5 T cell receptor beta chains from the same sample are listed, as sequenced in a study of blood T cells in healthy people across ages. A second PCR, run for about 7 to 11 cycles, used a sample-barcoded 5' primer plus a J-beta primer mix. A single record per CDR3 protein comes from TCRdb applying MiXCR to the 5' RACE reads. The sample yields some 1,000,000 distinct CDR3 sequences, 20% to 25% seen once. The same data also contributed to another study, on T cells of mothers and their children.

Sequencing was carried out using blood. The receptors shown here come from a girl aged 2-10 years in good health.

CDR3 nucleotide sequence: TGTGCCACGCATCCGGGACAGGTTACAGATACGCAGTATTTT. Amino acid sequence: CATHPGQVTDTQYF. V gene TRBV24-1 combines with J gene TRBJ2-3, with 8 bases fitting TRBD1. The CDR3 loop spans 14 amino acids. J was trimmed by 3 bases and V by 10 bases; bases with no gene match: 8. Germline loops: CDR1 KGHDR, CDR2 SFDVKD.

The rearrangement joins TRBV5-1 to TRBJ2-7, with TRBD1 identical over 7 bases. Trimming cost V 0 bases and J 3 bases; bases outside gene matches: 3. This CDR3 spans 14 amino acids. The germline V gene has CDR1 SGHRS and CDR2 YFSETQ. The CDR3 nucleotides are TGCGCCAGCAGCTTGGGGGGACAGAACTACGAGCAGTACTTC. This gives the protein CASSLGGQNYEQYF.

V gene TRBV21-1 combines with J gene TRBJ1-1; the table's D call TRBD1 went unverified against the DNA. TRBV21-1 is a listed pseudogene. The CDR3 totals 16 residues. The CDR3 sequence: CASSSSWTARFTEAFF. Here the CDR3 DNA reads TGTGCCAGCAGCTCCTCCTGGACAGCGAGGTTCACTGAAGCTTTCTTT.

This chain joins TRBV5-1 and TRBJ2-3; 7 bases are a match to TRBD2. This CDR3 comprises 15 residues. The germline V gene has CDR1 SGHRS and CDR2 YFSETQ. Trimming took 2 bases from V and 0 from J; bases not matched to a gene: 3. The CDR3 DNA is TGCGCCAGCAGCTTCGCGGGGGTTAGCACAGATACGCAGTATTTT. It specifies CASSFAGVSTDTQYF.

The rearrangement joins TRBV7-9 to TRBJ1-1, with a tentative D call TRBD1 (6 bases). The CDR3 has 15 residues. The germline CDR1 and CDR2 sequences are SEHNR and FQNEAQ (reference sequence). V gave up 6 bases and J gave up 3 bases, with 17 bases separating them. The CDR3 here is CASSILQGLDTEAFF. The CDR3 DNA is TGTGCCAGCAGTATCCTACAGGGATTAGACACTGAAGCTTTCTTT.